The text below deals with one T cell receptor beta chain. Its cognate antigen is unknown. The ends were cut back, 3 bases at V and 4 bases at J, with 12 bases in the middle. The CDR3 covers 14 residues. Looked up from germline, CDR1 is LNHNV and CDR2 is YYDKDF (reference sequence). This specimen belongs to a study of post-analysis software for immune sequencing data. Study-wide context: Clinical courses comprised relapsing-remitting, secondary progressive and progressive-relapsing multiple sclerosis. Study-wide findings and caveats: A significant reduction in normalized Chao1 diversity was observed in multiple sclerosis patients versus controls. In patients, about five TRBV segments were more frequent than in controls, with TRBV5-6, TRBV5-1 and TRBV20-1 among them. Batch-matched samples strongly co-clustered by F measure.

Incorporated into the TCR beta cDNA libraries were unique molecular identifiers, which served to reduce PCR and sequencing biases. The source material, about 0.9 to 11 million T cells, gave rise to 500,000 or so cDNA molecules. TCRdb processed the PCR reads anew with MiXCR; each CDR3 protein has one entry. The table lists over 700,000 distinct CDR3 sequences, less than 35% of them singletons. The sample was blood. This receptor was obtained from a girl under 18 with multiple sclerosis. V gene TRBV15 combines with J gene TRBJ1-1, with D hard to call. The CDR3 DNA reads TGTGCCACCAGCAGCGGTGGAACCGGCACTGAAGCTTTCTTT. Its translation: CATSSGGTGTEAFF.